This passage covers 32 T cell receptor beta chains from one sample sequenced in a study of CD8 T cells in ankylosing spondylitis. The antigens these receptors bind are not known. Study-wide results and caveats: In ankylosing spondylitis blood, a motif of roughly eight highly homologous TCR beta variants appeared characteristic.

TCRdb processed the 5' RACE reads anew with MiXCR; each CDR3 protein has one entry. This sample yields about 220,000 distinct CDR3 sequences, of which around 17% are seen a single time; about 44% belongs to the top ten. Sequencing was carried out using blood, either unsorted or a sorted T cell fraction (not recorded which). The receptors shown here come from a male donor with ankylosing spondylitis.

This chain uses TRBV5-1 with TRBJ2-1; 13 nucleotides line up with TRBD2. The CDR3 runs 18 residues. Trimming at V came to 8 bases and at J to 2 bases, leaving 13 bases not matched to a gene. The germline V gene encodes CDR1 SGHRS and CDR2 YFSETQ. CDR3 region: CASRNGLAGAPPYNEQFF. The CDR3 DNA follows: TGCGCCAGTCGAAACGGACTAGCGGGGGCCCCGCCCTACAATGAGCAGTTCTTC.

This clonotype was counted a few times. The chain uses TRBV3-1 and TRBJ2-1; D is uncertain. Deletions cut 0 bases from V and 3 bases from J, with 12 bases between. Germline-derived CDR1 and CDR2 are LGHDT and YNNKEL (reference sequence). The length of the CDR3 is 16 residues. The CDR3 DNA follows: TGTGCCAGCAGCCAAGAGACGGCGAGCTTCTACAATGAGCAGTTCTTC. Translation: CASSQETASFYNEQFF.

This clonotype was seen a handful of times. The chain uses TRBV29-1 and TRBJ2-1; tentative D call: TRBD2 (5 bases). The CDR3 covers 16 residues. Trimming took off 6 bases at V and 3 bases at J, with 21 bases between the two ends. CDR1 and CDR2 from the germline V gene are SQVTM and ANQGSEA. CDR3 coding DNA: TGCAGCGTCTTCCCGGAGGCTTTCGCCGGCTACAATGAGCAGTTCTTC. Amino acid sequence: CSVFPEAFAGYNEQFF.

The chain carries TRBV24-1 and TRBJ2-1; D remains ambiguous. This CDR3 region has 14 residues. Germline CDR1 is KGHDR and CDR2 is SFDVKD. V was cut by 0 bases and J by 10 bases, with 12 bases left in between. The CDR3 is CATSDLLSGREQFF. CDR3 in DNA: TGTGCCACCAGTGATTTGCTATCAGGCCGCGAGCAGTTCTTC.

This clonotype was counted many times. The chain is built from TRBV24-1 and TRBJ1-2; D gene ambiguous. Germline V CDR1 and CDR2: KGHDR, SFDVKD. The V and J ends lost 0 bases and 0 bases respectively, with 25 bases between them. The CDR3 has 21 amino acids. The CDR3 here is CATSDLPRTHQPDPPNYGYTF. The CDR3 nucleotides read TGTGCCACCAGTGATTTGCCCAGGACGCACCAACCGGATCCTCCTAACTATGGCTACACCTTC.

The table lists this clonotype with a few counts. The rearrangement joins TRBV12-3 or TRBV12-4 to TRBJ2-7; TRBD2 agrees at 8 bases. Trimming at V came to 2 bases and at J to 5 bases, leaving 2 bases not matched to a gene. The CDR3 spans 13 residues. CDR3 protein: CASSLWRGDEQYF. Written as DNA, the CDR3 is TGTGCCAGCAGTTTATGGCGGGGGGACGAGCAGTACTTC.

V gene TRBV11-2 combines with J gene TRBJ1-5, with D perhaps matching TRBD1 (5 bases). The CDR3 consists of 15 residues. The germline V gene has CDR1 SGHAT and CDR2 FQNNGV. V was clipped by 5 bases and J by 4 bases, with 15 bases between them. The CDR3 loop reads CASSLGAEINQPQHF. The CDR3 DNA follows: TGTGCCAGCAGCCTTGGGGCAGAAATAAATCAGCCCCAGCATTTT. Using reference TRBV11-2 and TRBJ1-5 for the parts outside the CDR3, the full variable domain is EAGVAQSPRYKIIEKRQSVAFWCNPISGHATLYWYQQILGQGPKLLIQFQNNGVVDDSQLPKDRFSAERLKGVDSTLKIQPAKLEDSAVYLCASSLGAEINQPQHFGDGTRLSIL.

This chain uses TRBV28 with TRBJ1-1; D uncertain. CDR3 length equals 14 residues. Germline CDR1 and CDR2: MDHEN and SYDVKM. Trimming shortened V by 3 bases and J by 1 base, and 9 bases separated the two germline ends. The DNA of the CDR3 is TGTGCCAGCAGTTTCCGGGCCGCGAACACTGAAGCTTTCTTT. Translated, it gives CASSFRAANTEAFF.

This clonotype has only a few counts. The chain couples TRBV7-9 to TRBJ2-1, with 10 bases that match TRBD1. Per germline, CDR1 SEHNR and CDR2 FQNEAQ (reference sequence). With V trimmed by 6 bases and J by 2 bases, 4 bases remained unmatched. The CDR3 spans 15 residues. CDR3 loop: CASRSGTGAYNEQFF. The CDR3 DNA sequence: TGTGCCAGCAGATCCGGGACAGGGGCCTACAATGAGCAGTTCTTC.

The genes are TRBV12-3 or TRBV12-4 and TRBJ2-5, with D possibly TRBD1 on 6 matching bases. The CDR3 consists of 13 residues. The V and J ends lost 5 bases and 0 bases respectively, with 7 bases between them. In DNA, the CDR3 is TGTGCCAGCAGTCGGGACAACCAAGAGACCCAGTACTTC. It specifies CASSRDNQETQYF.

The V and J genes are TRBV7-8 and TRBJ2-1, with 9 bases aligning to TRBD2. V was clipped by 2 bases and J by 0 bases; unmatched bases: 11. CDR3 length: 19 amino acids. Germline V gene sequence: CDR1 SGHVS, CDR2 FQNEAQ. CDR3 sequence (DNA): TGTGCCAGCAGCTTAAGGACTAGCGTCACCTTCAGCTCCTACAATGAGCAGTTCTTC. Translated: CASSLRTSVTFSSYNEQFF.

The rearrangement links TRBV7-3 to TRBJ2-5; D is perhaps TRBD2 (6 bases). The V gene's germline CDR1 is SGHTA and CDR2 FQGTGA. Trimming took 5 bases from V and 5 from J, leaving 18 bases between them. The CDR3 has 15 residues. CDR3 loop: CASSPLPGGFETQYF. CDR3 coding DNA: TGTGCCAGCAGCCCCCTCCCCGGGGGTTTTGAGACCCAGTACTTC.

The V gene is TRBV6-1, the J gene TRBJ2-5, with TRBD2 matching over 8 bases. This CDR3 is 15 amino acids long. Germline V gene data show CDR1 as MNHNS and CDR2 as SASEGT. V was clipped by 5 bases and J by 2 bases; unmatched bases: 7. The CDR3 is CASSQGAGVQETQYF. In nucleotides, the CDR3 is TGTGCCAGCAGTCAGGGAGCGGGAGTACAAGAGACCCAGTACTTC.

In its sample, this clonotype was seen many times. The chain's CDR3 is CASSRGSYGYTF. As DNA, the CDR3 is TGTGCCAGCAGTCGGGGATCCTATGGCTACACCTTC. The chain has TRBV12-3 or TRBV12-4 and TRBJ1-2; D is unclear. V was trimmed by 5 bases and J by 4 bases, leaving 8 bases between them. CDR3 length: 12 residues.

The gene calls are TRBV20-1 and TRBJ1-3; D call uncertain. The CDR3 sequence is 15 residues long. Trimming shortened V by 2 bases and J by 3 bases, and 14 bases separated the two germline ends. Germline-derived CDR1 and CDR2 are DFQATT and SNEGSKA (reference sequence). CDR3 bases: TGCAGTGCTAGACCCCGGACTGCCGGTGGAAACACCATATATTTT. Its translation is CSARPRTAGGNTIYF.

The gene calls are TRBV12-3 or TRBV12-4 and TRBJ2-3; D unresolved. The CDR3 is made up of 13 amino acids. V was clipped by 7 bases and J by 5 bases, with 13 bases between them. The CDR3 here is CASTDESQDTQYF. The CDR3 bases are TGTGCCAGCACCGATGAATCCCAAGATACGCAGTATTTT.

The chain links TRBV7-3 to TRBJ2-1, with 10 bases matching TRBD2. The germline V gene has CDR1 SGHTA and CDR2 FQGTGA. Losses at the gene ends were 4 bases for V and 1 base for J; bases not matched to a gene: 4. The CDR3 covers 16 residues. In DNA, the CDR3 is TGTGCCAGCAGCTCCAGCGGGGGGGCTTCCTACAATGAGCAGTTCTTC. Protein product: CASSSSGGASYNEQFF.

Only a few counts were recorded for this clonotype. This sequence joins TRBV11-2 and TRBJ2-3; D perhaps matches TRBD1 (7 bases). Per germline, CDR1 SGHAT and CDR2 FQNNGV. This CDR3 has 18 amino acids. V lost 5 bases, J lost 2 bases, and 23 bases lay in between. In DNA, the CDR3 is TGTGCCAGCAGCCCCGGGCAATTGTCAGGGGGGATCACAGATACGCAGTATTTT. Translation gives CASSPGQLSGGITDTQYF.

The chain links TRBV9 to TRBJ2-5, with 9 bases fitting TRBD1. Unmatched junction bases numbered 4, after V lost 2 bases and J lost 2 bases. This CDR3 comprises 15 residues. Germline V gene lookup returns CDR1 SGDLS and CDR2 YYNGEE. The CDR3 sequence is CASSVWTGDQETQYF. CDR3 DNA sequence: TGTGCCAGCAGCGTTTGGACAGGGGATCAAGAGACCCAGTACTTC.

The chain has TRBV19 and TRBJ1-1; TRBD1 aligns across 8 bases. Trimming at V came to 10 bases and at J to 3 bases, leaving 13 bases not matched to a gene. Germline lookup yields CDR1 LNHDA and CDR2 SQIVND (reference sequence). This CDR3 is built from 15 residues. CDR3 DNA: TGTGCCACCACCGACCCGACAGGGGTTGACACTGAAGCTTTCTTT. Translated: CATTDPTGVDTEAFF. The full variable domain, in which reference TRBV19 and TRBJ1-1 provide the parts outside the CDR3, is DGGITQSPKYLFRKEGQNVTLSCEQNLNHDAMYWYRQDPGQGLRLIYYSQIVNDFQKGDIAEGYSVSREKKESFPLTVTSAQKNPTAFYLCATTDPTGVDTEAFFGQGTRLTVV.

The chain has TRBV14 and TRBJ2-7; D uncertain. This CDR3 has 15 residues. The V gene's germline CDR1 is SGHDN and CDR2 FVKESK. V lost 0 bases and J 3 bases, leaving 12 bases between the germline ends. In DNA form, the CDR3 reads TGTGCCAGCAGCCAAGAAAGAGGTCGGGTCTACGAGCAGTACTTC. Its translation is CASSQERGRVYEQYF.

This clonotype has ten or more counts. The gene calls are TRBV12-3 or TRBV12-4 and TRBJ1-3, with D tentatively TRBD1 (5 bases). V lost 5 bases and J 2 bases, leaving 10 bases between the germline ends. CDR3 length: 14 amino acids. The CDR3: CASSTVGAGNTIYF. CDR3 DNA sequence: TGTGCCAGCAGTACAGTGGGGGCTGGAAACACCATATATTTT.

The gene calls are TRBV5-1 and TRBJ1-6, with a tentative D call TRBD1 (6 bases). CDR3 length: 15 amino acids. Germline V CDR1 and CDR2: SGHRS, YFSETQ. V was trimmed by 0 bases and J by 9 bases, leaving 13 bases between them. The CDR3 DNA is TGCGCCAGCAGCTTGGAGGGGGGGATTAGTTCACCCCTCCACTTT. It is translated as CASSLEGGISSPLHF.

The gene calls are TRBV28 and TRBJ1-2; D remains unclear. The CDR3 has 14 residues. Deletions cut 1 base from V and 2 bases from J, with 8 bases between. The V gene's germline CDR1 is MDHEN and CDR2 SYDVKM. CDR3 DNA: TGTGCCAGCAGTTTATTGGACTGGAACTATGGCTACACCTTC. Protein sequence: CASSLLDWNYGYTF.

The gene calls are TRBV4-2 and TRBJ2-1; 8 bases fit TRBD2. The CDR3 loop spans 14 amino acids. V gave up 4 bases and J gave up 8 bases; unmatched junction bases: 7. Germline assignment: CDR1 LGHNA and CDR2 YNFKEQ. The CDR3 nucleotides read TGTGCCAGCAGCCCCTATAGCGGGATCTATGAGCAGTTCTTC. This sequence encodes CASSPYSGIYEQFF.

This clonotype was picked up many times. The rearrangement links TRBV6-1 to TRBJ1-1, with D possibly being TRBD1 (5 bases). This CDR3 is built from 14 residues. In germline, CDR1 is MNHNS, CDR2 SASEGT. Trimming removed 0 bases at V and 3 bases at J, with 8 bases between. The CDR3 is CASSEAEGYTEAFF. For the CDR3, the DNA is TGTGCCAGCAGTGAAGCAGAGGGGTACACTGAAGCTTTCTTT.

In this sample, this clonotype turned up many times. V usage is TRBV9 and J usage is TRBJ2-1, with D unresolved. This CDR3 is built from 13 residues. CDR1 is SGDLS, CDR2 YYNGEE, per germline. V was cut by 0 bases and J by 7 bases, with 8 bases left in between. The CDR3 reads CASSVELMNEQFF. The CDR3 DNA follows: TGTGCCAGCAGCGTAGAGTTGATGAATGAGCAGTTCTTC.

The gene calls are TRBV5-6 and TRBJ2-2; 11 nucleotides line up with TRBD2. CDR3 length equals 16 residues. Germline assignment: CDR1 SGHDT and CDR2 YYEEEE. V was pared by 0 bases and J by 3 bases, with 1 base of the junction left unmatched. CDR3: CASSLELAGDTGELFF. The CDR3, as DNA: TGTGCCAGCAGCTTGGAACTAGCGGGGGACACCGGGGAGCTGTTTTTT.

This clonotype was detected only a few times. CDR3 bases: TGCGCCAGCAGCCCGGACAGGGGACTACCCTACAATGAGCAGTTCTTC. Amino acid sequence: CASSPDRGLPYNEQFF. V gene TRBV5-1 combines with J gene TRBJ2-1, with 9 positions matching TRBD1. From germline, CDR1 is SGHRS and CDR2 YFSETQ. V shed 4 bases, J shed 2 bases, and the junction held 7 bases outside the gene matches. The CDR3 extends over 16 amino acids.

Ten or more counts support this clonotype. The CDR3 sequence: CASSFGVSYEQYF. CDR3 coding DNA: TGTGCCAGCAGTTTCGGGGTCTCCTACGAGCAGTACTTC. The V call is TRBV11-2, the J call TRBJ2-7, with TRBD2 as a possible D gene (5 bases). The CDR3 spans 13 residues. Trimming pared 6 bases from V and 0 bases from J, leaving 9 bases between. Per germline, CDR1 SGHAT and CDR2 FQNNGV.

This clonotype was seen only a few times. The gene calls are TRBV5-1 and TRBJ2-1, with 11 bases matching TRBD2. Germline values: CDR1 SGHRS, CDR2 YFSETQ. V dropped 5 bases and J dropped 8; count of bases not matched to a gene: 6. The length of the CDR3 is 14 residues. CDR3 in DNA: TGCGCCAGCAGTACTAGCGGGAGATGGGATGAGCAGTTCTTC. It specifies CASSTSGRWDEQFF.

This clonotype has a handful of counts. The rearrangement links TRBV2 to TRBJ2-1; 7 bases map to TRBD2. With V trimmed by 0 bases and J by 6 bases, 5 bases remained unmatched. Germline assignment: CDR1 SNHLY and CDR2 FYNNEI. The CDR3 spans 15 residues. This CDR3 reads CASSEAASGANEQFF. In DNA, the CDR3 is TGTGCCAGCAGTGAAGCGGCTAGCGGAGCCAATGAGCAGTTCTTC.